These 29 T cell receptor beta chains originate from one sample sequenced in a study of control samples from healthy donors and cancer patients. Sequenced by immunoSEQ multiplex PCR; TCRdb stores in-frame clones only, minus some. The data show roughly 80,000 clones, 70% to 90% seen once. The sequencing input was blood. These receptors all come from a woman aged 45-65 years in good health.

This clone has just one count. The V call is TRBV20-1, the J call TRBJ1-1, with D unresolved. The CDR3 runs 15 residues. V was shortened by 3 bases and J by 4 bases, with 18 bases between the two germline ends. Germline CDR1 is DFQATT and CDR2 is SNEGSKA (reference sequence). The CDR3 sequence: CSASNPRDGGTEAFF. CDR3 DNA sequence: TGCAGTGCTAGTAACCCACGCGACGGAGGCACTGAAGCTTTCTTT.

J is TRBJ1-1 and V is TRBV28; D is unresolved. CDR1 is MDHEN and CDR2 is SYDVKM in the germline V gene. Trimming stripped 2 bases from V and 1 base from J, with 2 bases between. This CDR3 contains 12 residues. The CDR3 protein is CASSLPNTEAFF. As DNA, the CDR3 is TGTGCCAGCAGTTTACCGAACACTGAAGCTTTCTTT.

V gene TRBV19 combines with J gene TRBJ1-1; D unclear. Germline CDR1 reads LNHDA; CDR2 reads SQIVND (reference sequence). V was clipped by 6 bases and J by 0 bases, with 14 bases between them. The CDR3 totals 15 residues. The CDR3 sequence is CASSHYGLLNTEAFF. CDR3 sequence (DNA): TGTGCCAGTAGCCACTACGGACTTTTGAACACTGAAGCTTTCTTT. The full variable domain, in which reference TRBV19 and TRBJ1-1 provide the parts outside the CDR3, is DGGITQSPKYLFRKEGQNVTLSCEQNLNHDAMYWYRQDPGQGLRLIYYSQIVNDFQKGDIAEGYSVSREKKESFPLTVTSAQKNPTAFYLCASSHYGLLNTEAFFGQGTRLTVV.

This clone was observed a few times. V and J are TRBV7-8 and TRBJ2-7; D is unresolved. This CDR3 has 14 residues. With 4 bases removed from V and 6 bases from J, the gap between germline ends came to 16 bases. Germline CDR1 is SGHVS and CDR2 is FQNEAQ. The CDR3 nucleotides are TGTGCCAGCAGCTCAGGTTTATCTAGTCGCGAGCAGTACTTC. It codes for CASSSGLSSREQYF.

The chain couples TRBV7-9 to TRBJ2-3, with D possibly matching TRBD1 (5 bases). Germline loops: CDR1 SEHNR, CDR2 FQNEAQ (reference sequence). V was cut by 3 bases and J by 2 bases, with 6 bases left in between. This CDR3 has 13 amino acids. The CDR3 coding sequence is TGTGCCAGCAGCTTGACAGCCACAGATACGCAGTATTTT. Protein sequence: CASSLTATDTQYF.

V is TRBV12-3 or TRBV12-4 and J is TRBJ2-7; D uncertain. The CDR3 has 13 amino acids. Trimming took 2 bases from V and 5 from J, leaving 10 bases between them. The CDR3 is CASSLWQLDEQYF. The CDR3 nucleotides are TGTGCCAGCAGTTTATGGCAGCTAGACGAGCAGTACTTC.

This clone came up a few times. At the DNA level, this CDR3 is encoded by other sequences in the same sample as well. The genes are TRBV5-4 and TRBJ1-4; D may be TRBD1 (5 bases). Germline lookup yields CDR1 SGHNT and CDR2 YYREEE (reference sequence). The V and J ends lost 0 bases and 2 bases respectively, with 5 bases between them. CDR3 length equals 14 residues. CDR3: CASSLGGTNEKLFF. CDR3 nucleotides: TGTGCCAGCAGCTTGGGGGGGACTAATGAAAAACTGTTTTTT.

The chain joins TRBV7-2 to TRBJ2-7, with D possibly being TRBD1 (5 bases). The CDR3 has 14 amino acids. CDR1 is SGHTA and CDR2 is FQGNSA in the germline V gene. Trimming shortened V by 5 bases and J by 3 bases, and 14 bases separated the two germline ends. The CDR3 here is CASSTYRLSYEQYF. The CDR3 DNA sequence: TGTGCCAGCAGCACCTACAGGTTGAGCTACGAGCAGTACTTC.

This clone was seen a few times. The CDR3: CASSWGQGGAYGYTF. The CDR3, as DNA: TGTGCCAGCAGTTGGGGACAGGGGGGCGCCTATGGCTACACCTTC. The J gene is TRBJ1-2, the V gene TRBV27; 11 positions match TRBD1. Germline assignment: CDR1 MNHEY and CDR2 SMNVEV (reference sequence). V shed 4 bases, J shed 4 bases, and the junction held 5 bases outside the gene matches. The CDR3 covers 15 residues.

The CDR3 protein is CASSYAFSYNSPLHF. In DNA, the CDR3 is TGTGCCAGCAGTTACGCCTTCTCCTATAATTCACCCCTCCACTTT. The J gene is TRBJ1-6, the V gene TRBV6-5; the D is unclear. CDR1 MNHEY and CDR2 SVGAGI come from the germline V gene. Trimming removed 2 bases from V and 0 bases from J, with 5 bases in between. The CDR3 is 15 amino acids.

The rearrangement uses TRBV3-1 (or the pseudogene TRBV3-2) and TRBJ2-3; D gene unclear. V dropped 0 bases and J dropped 2 bases, with 6 bases sitting between them. This CDR3 has 14 residues. Germline CDR1 and CDR2: LGHDT and YNNKEL (reference sequence). The CDR3 nucleotides are TGTGCCAGCAGCCAAGAGCGCCTCACAGATACGCAGTATTTT. The encoded protein is CASSQERLTDTQYF.

The V call is TRBV29-1, the J call TRBJ1-1; D not certain. Germline V gene lookup returns CDR1 SQVTM and CDR2 ANQGSEA. V was pared by 3 bases and J by 2 bases, with 7 bases between. The CDR3 totals 12 residues. The CDR3 spells CSVDKRNTEAFF. CDR3 nucleotide sequence: TGCAGCGTTGATAAGAGAAACACTGAAGCTTTCTTT.

The V call is TRBV25-1, the J call TRBJ1-1, with a weak D call TRBD1 (5 bases). The CDR3 consists of 15 residues. Germline CDR1 reads MGHDK; CDR2 reads SYGVNS. Trimming took off 3 bases at V and 1 base at J, with 12 bases between the two ends. The CDR3 region is CASSEPGQSNTEAFF. The CDR3 bases are TGTGCCAGCAGTGAGCCCGGACAATCGAACACTGAAGCTTTCTTT.

The chain couples TRBV4-2 to TRBJ1-4; D unresolved. The ends were cut back, 0 bases at V and 4 bases at J, with 3 bases in the middle. Germline V gene data show CDR1 as LGHNA and CDR2 as YNFKEQ. The CDR3 spans 13 residues. In DNA form, the CDR3 reads TGTGCCAGCAGCCAAGAAGATAATGAAAAACTGTTTTTT. This codes for CASSQEDNEKLFF.

V is TRBV6-5 and J is TRBJ1-2; 7 bases are a match to TRBD1. The length of the CDR3 is 14 residues. The ends lost 7 bases at V and 1 base at J; junction bases unmatched: 6. Germline assignment: CDR1 MNHEY and CDR2 SVGAGI. In nucleotides, the CDR3 is TGTGCCAGCAACGATAGGGACAGTAACTATGGCTACACCTTC. Translating gives CASNDRDSNYGYTF.

The chain recombines TRBV6-1 with TRBJ2-1, with 7 bases aligning to TRBD1. The CDR3 contains 15 residues. The V and J ends lost 3 bases and 0 bases, in that order; junction bases with no gene match: 2. CDR1 MNHNS and CDR2 SASEGT come from the germline V gene. The CDR3 DNA is TGTGCCAGCAGTGAGACAGGGAACTCCTACAATGAGCAGTTCTTC. Amino acid sequence: CASSETGNSYNEQFF.

The chain is built from TRBV5-4 and TRBJ2-5; perhaps TRBD1 as D (6 bases). The CDR3 length is 14 residues. Germline V CDR1 and CDR2: SGHNT, YYREEE (reference sequence). V shed 5 bases and J shed 2 bases, with 13 bases lying between them. The CDR3: CASSFPGTQETQYF. As DNA, the CDR3 is TGTGCCAGCAGTTTTCCCGGGACACAAGAGACCCAGTACTTC.

V gene TRBV7-9 combines with J gene TRBJ2-3; possible D gene TRBD1, 5 bases. CDR1 is SEHNR and CDR2 is FQNEAQ in the germline V gene (reference sequence). Trimming removed 4 bases at V and 4 bases at J, with 15 bases between. This CDR3 comprises 15 residues. The CDR3 loop is CASSYLRDLPDTQYF. As DNA, the CDR3 is TGTGCCAGCAGCTATCTCAGGGATCTCCCAGATACGCAGTATTTT.

The genes are TRBV6-6 and TRBJ1-6, with no clear D. V lost 4 bases and J 8 bases, leaving 6 bases between the germline ends. CDR3 size: 12 residues. Germline assignment: CDR1 MNHNY and CDR2 SVGAGI (reference sequence). CDR3 residues: CASSSRDSPLHF. The CDR3 DNA follows: TGTGCCAGCAGTTCTAGGGATTCACCCCTCCACTTT.

The gene calls are TRBV6-5 and TRBJ2-7, with 15 bases fitting TRBD2. Germline lookup yields CDR1 MNHEY and CDR2 SVGAGI. The V and J ends lost 4 bases and 7 bases, in that order; junction bases with no gene match: 8. CDR3 length: 16 amino acids. The CDR3 loop reads CASSSRTSGGAEEQYF. In DNA, the CDR3 is TGTGCCAGCAGTTCCAGGACTAGCGGGGGGGCAGAGGAGCAGTACTTC.

The rearrangement uses TRBV19 and TRBJ1-4, with 7 positions matching TRBD1. J was trimmed by 0 bases and V by 7 bases; bases with no gene match: 8. The CDR3 spans 16 residues. Germline V gene data show CDR1 as LNHDA and CDR2 as SQIVND (reference sequence). The chain's CDR3 is CASKRTGVATNEKLFF. In DNA form, the CDR3 reads TGTGCCAGTAAGCGGACAGGCGTTGCAACTAATGAAAAACTGTTTTTT. The full variable domain, in which reference TRBV19 and TRBJ1-4 provide the parts outside the CDR3, is DGGITQSPKYLFRKEGQNVTLSCEQNLNHDAMYWYRQDPGQGLRLIYYSQIVNDFQKGDIAEGYSVSREKKESFPLTVTSAQKNPTAFYLCASKRTGVATNEKLFFGSGTQLSVL.

The chain joins TRBV5-6 to TRBJ1-2; D is undetermined. CDR1 is SGHDT, CDR2 YYEEEE, per germline. V was clipped by 0 bases and J by 2 bases, with 8 bases between them. The CDR3 has 14 amino acids. CDR3 nucleotide sequence: TGTGCCAGCAGCTTGGGGTTCACGAACTATGGCTACACCTTC. This translates into CASSLGFTNYGYTF. Variable domain in full (rest from reference TRBV5-6 and TRBJ1-2): DAGVTQSPTHLIKTRGQQVTLRCSPKSGHDTVSWYQQALGQGPQFIFQYYEEEERQRGNFPDRFSGHQFPNYSSELNVNALLLGDSALYLCASSLGFTNYGYTFGSGTRLTVV.

The chain couples TRBV3-1 (or the pseudogene TRBV3-2) to TRBJ2-5, with D maybe TRBD2 (6 bases). V shed 4 bases and J shed 2 bases, with 8 bases lying between them. CDR1 LGHDT and CDR2 YNNKEL come from the germline V gene (reference sequence). The CDR3 consists of 13 residues. The CDR3 bases are TGTGCCAGCAGCCTCGGGGGACAAGAGACCCAGTACTTC. It encodes CASSLGGQETQYF.

The gene calls are TRBV30 and TRBJ1-1; D gene ambiguous. There are 11 residues in the CDR3. Trimming removed 1 base from V and 3 bases from J, with 3 bases in between. CDR1 and CDR2 (germline): GTSNPN, SVGIG (reference sequence). This CDR3 is CAWSGYTEAFF. The CDR3 DNA sequence: TGTGCCTGGAGTGGTTACACTGAAGCTTTCTTT.

The V call is TRBV5-4, the J call TRBJ2-3; D possibly uses TRBD1 or TRBD2 (6 bases each). The CDR3 runs to 15 residues. V lost 4 bases to trimming and J lost 6 bases, with 18 bases between them. The germline V gene has CDR1 SGHNT and CDR2 YYREEE (reference sequence). The CDR3 region is CASSVYRDREDTQYF. CDR3 sequence (DNA): TGTGCCAGCAGCGTCTACAGGGACCGGGAGGATACGCAGTATTTT.

This clone was observed once. This chain joins TRBV4-1 and TRBJ2-2; TRBD2 aligns across 9 bases. This CDR3 contains 16 residues. The junction had 2 bases not matched to a gene; V was cut back by 2 bases and J by 1 base. Per the germline V gene, CDR1 is MGHRA and CDR2 is YSYEKL. CDR3 protein: CASSQNSGGNTGELFF. DNA for the CDR3: TGCGCCAGCAGCCAAAATAGCGGGGGGAACACCGGGGAGCTGTTTTTT.

The chain links TRBV5-1 to TRBJ2-3; tentatively, D is TRBD2 (6 bases). V gave up 6 bases and J gave up 1 base, with 21 bases separating them. The germline V gene has CDR1 SGHRS and CDR2 YFSETQ. The CDR3 consists of 17 residues. CDR3 protein: CASTSSWGSGGTDTQYF. Here the CDR3 DNA reads TGCGCCAGCACCTCCTCATGGGGTAGCGGAGGCACAGATACGCAGTATTTT. Full variable domain (remainder filled in from reference TRBV5-1 and TRBJ2-3): KAGVTQTPRYLIKTRGQQVTLSCSPISGHRSVSWYQQTPGQGLQFLFEYFSETQRNKGNFPGRFSGRQFSNSRSEMNVSTLELGDSALYLCASTSSWGSGGTDTQYFGPGTRLTVL.

V and J are TRBV5-6 and TRBJ1-2, with D unclear. V gave up 1 base and J gave up 4 bases, with 5 bases separating them. The germline CDR1 and CDR2 sequences are SGHDT and YYEEEE. The CDR3 has 12 amino acids. For the CDR3, the DNA is TGTGCCAGCAGCTTGCGACCCTATGGCTACACCTTC. It codes for CASSLRPYGYTF.

This clone occurred a few times. V usage is TRBV6-5 and J usage is TRBJ1-1; a weak D match, TRBD1 (5 bases). CDR1 MNHEY and CDR2 SVGAGI come from the germline V gene. Trimming cost V 7 bases and J 8 bases, with 17 bases left between them. The CDR3 covers 13 residues. The CDR3 protein is CASTTSRVIEAFF. In DNA form, the CDR3 reads TGTGCCAGCACCACGTCCAGGGTAATAGAAGCTTTCTTT.